This T cell receptor (beta chain) was identified in a study of cytomegalovirus exposure and HLA in healthy donors. 13 Jbeta primers and 60 Vbeta primers were used for the PCR. Method: immunoSEQ multiplex PCR; TCRdb's copy keeps in-frame clones and lacks some. The data show approximately 150,000 clones, around three fifths seen once. Comments on this clone: Its antigen is currently unknown.

Germline V gene sequence: CDR1 KGHSH, CDR2 LQKENI. V was pared by 3 bases and J by 1 base, with 18 bases between. The CDR3 is 17 residues long. Study-level points and caveats: From TCR beta sequences, most subjects' HLA-A and HLA-B alleles were reportedly predicted accurately.

This chain connects TRBV18 to TRBJ1-1, with a weak D call TRBD1 (6 bases). The specimen sequenced was PBMCs. The source is a male donor in good health and CMV-seronegative. The CDR3 DNA follows: TGTGCCAGCTCACCCCGGACAGAAGGCATAAGGAACACTGAAGCTTTCTTT. This codes for CASSPRTEGIRNTEAFF.